The present T cell receptor beta chain was sequenced within a study of cytomegalovirus exposure and HLA in healthy donors. Study-wide points: Accurate prediction of most subjects' HLA-A and HLA-B alleles from TCR beta sequences was reported.

Primers included in the PCR were 60 Vbeta and 13 Jbeta primers. As originally analysed: An analysis that came later counted 80 million or so unique TCR beta chains, around 12 million shared. Assay: immunoSEQ multiplex PCR; the TCRdb copy retains only in-frame clones and omits some. That table supplies the V and J calls and clone size; D and trimming were determined from the DNA. In the table there are some 120,000 clones, under 12% of which are singletons. This clone was picked up a small number of times. Its antigen is currently unknown. The germline gives CDR1 SNHLY, CDR2 FYNNEI. The CDR3 is 14 residues long. Trimming at V came to 7 bases and at J to 5 bases, leaving 8 bases not matched to a gene.

The sample taken for sequencing was PBMCs. This rearrangement joins TRBV2 to TRBJ2-1; 7 bases agree with TRBD1. This sequence was found in a woman in her late teens or twenties in good health and CMV-seropositive. In nucleotides, the CDR3 is TGTGCCAGCATCAGGGGGTTAAGCGACAATGAGCAGTTCTTC. Protein: CASIRGLSDNEQFF.